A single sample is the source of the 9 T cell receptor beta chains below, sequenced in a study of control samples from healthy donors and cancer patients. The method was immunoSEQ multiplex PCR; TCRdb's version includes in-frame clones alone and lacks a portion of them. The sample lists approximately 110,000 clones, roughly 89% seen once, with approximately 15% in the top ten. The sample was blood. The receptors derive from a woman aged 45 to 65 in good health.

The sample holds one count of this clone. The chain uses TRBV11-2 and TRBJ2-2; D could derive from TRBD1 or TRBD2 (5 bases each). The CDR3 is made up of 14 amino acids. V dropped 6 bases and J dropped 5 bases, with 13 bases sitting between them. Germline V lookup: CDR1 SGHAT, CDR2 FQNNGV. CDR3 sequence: CASSPDWGTGELFF. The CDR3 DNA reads TGTGCCAGCAGTCCCGATTGGGGGACCGGGGAGCTGTTTTTT.

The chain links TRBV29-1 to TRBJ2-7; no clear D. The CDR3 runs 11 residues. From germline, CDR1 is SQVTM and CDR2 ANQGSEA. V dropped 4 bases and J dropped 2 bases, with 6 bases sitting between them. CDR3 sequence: CSVGPTYEQYF. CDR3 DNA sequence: TGCAGCGTTGGGCCGACCTACGAGCAGTACTTC.

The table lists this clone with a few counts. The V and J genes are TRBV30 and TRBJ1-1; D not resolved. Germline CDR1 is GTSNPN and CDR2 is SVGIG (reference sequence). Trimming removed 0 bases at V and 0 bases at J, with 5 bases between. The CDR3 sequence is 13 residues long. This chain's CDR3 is CAWSVYVNTEAFF. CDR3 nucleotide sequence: TGTGCCTGGAGTGTGTATGTGAACACTGAAGCTTTCTTT.

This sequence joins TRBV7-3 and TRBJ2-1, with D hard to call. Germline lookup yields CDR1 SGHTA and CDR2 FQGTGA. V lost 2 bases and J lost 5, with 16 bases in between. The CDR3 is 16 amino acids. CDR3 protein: CASSLGSRSMNNEQFF. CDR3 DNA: TGTGCCAGCAGCTTAGGATCCAGAAGTATGAACAATGAGCAGTTCTTC.

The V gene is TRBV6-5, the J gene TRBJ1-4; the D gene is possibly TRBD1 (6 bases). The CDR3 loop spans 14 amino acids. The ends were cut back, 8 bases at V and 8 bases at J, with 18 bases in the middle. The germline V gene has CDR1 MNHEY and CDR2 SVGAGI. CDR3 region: CASLEWGLREKLFF. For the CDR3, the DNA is TGTGCCAGCCTTGAGTGGGGGCTGAGGGAAAAACTGTTTTTT.

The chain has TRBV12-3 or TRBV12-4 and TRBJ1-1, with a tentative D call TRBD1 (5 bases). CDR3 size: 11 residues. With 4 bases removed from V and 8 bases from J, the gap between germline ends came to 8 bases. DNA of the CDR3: TGTGCCAGCAGTTACCCAGGGGAAGCTTTCTTT. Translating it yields CASSYPGEAFF.

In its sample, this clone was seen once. Here the CDR3 DNA reads TGTGCCAGCAGCCTCCAGACAGGGGCTAACACCTTC. This codes for CASSLQTGANTF. This chain joins TRBV3-1 (or the pseudogene TRBV3-2) and TRBJ1-2, with 8 bases identical to TRBD1. Per the germline V gene, CDR1 is LGHDT and CDR2 is YNNKEL (reference sequence). CDR3 size: 12 residues. With V trimmed by 4 bases and J by 12 bases, 7 bases remained unmatched.

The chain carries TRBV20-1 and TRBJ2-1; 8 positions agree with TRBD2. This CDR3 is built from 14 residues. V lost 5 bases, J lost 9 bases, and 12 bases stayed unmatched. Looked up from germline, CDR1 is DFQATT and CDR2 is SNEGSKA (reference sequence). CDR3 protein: CSARGWSGSPEQFF. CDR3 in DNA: TGCAGTGCTCGTGGGTGGAGCGGGAGCCCTGAGCAGTTCTTC.

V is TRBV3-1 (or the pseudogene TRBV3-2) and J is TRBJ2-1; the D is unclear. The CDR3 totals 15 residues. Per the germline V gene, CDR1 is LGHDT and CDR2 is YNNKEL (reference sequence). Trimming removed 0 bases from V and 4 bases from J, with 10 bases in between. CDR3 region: CASSQETGFYNEQFF. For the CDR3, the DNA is TGTGCCAGCAGCCAAGAAACTGGATTTTACAATGAGCAGTTCTTC.